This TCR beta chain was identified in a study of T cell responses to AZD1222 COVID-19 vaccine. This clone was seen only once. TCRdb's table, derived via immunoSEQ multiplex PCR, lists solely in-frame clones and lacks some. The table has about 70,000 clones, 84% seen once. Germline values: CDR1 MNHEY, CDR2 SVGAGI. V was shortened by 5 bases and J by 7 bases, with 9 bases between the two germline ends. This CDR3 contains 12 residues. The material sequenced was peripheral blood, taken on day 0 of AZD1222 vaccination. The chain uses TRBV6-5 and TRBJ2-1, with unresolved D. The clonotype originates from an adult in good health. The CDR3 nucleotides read TGTGCCAGCAGTATCTGGAGAAATGAGCAGTTCTTC. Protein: CASSIWRNEQFF.